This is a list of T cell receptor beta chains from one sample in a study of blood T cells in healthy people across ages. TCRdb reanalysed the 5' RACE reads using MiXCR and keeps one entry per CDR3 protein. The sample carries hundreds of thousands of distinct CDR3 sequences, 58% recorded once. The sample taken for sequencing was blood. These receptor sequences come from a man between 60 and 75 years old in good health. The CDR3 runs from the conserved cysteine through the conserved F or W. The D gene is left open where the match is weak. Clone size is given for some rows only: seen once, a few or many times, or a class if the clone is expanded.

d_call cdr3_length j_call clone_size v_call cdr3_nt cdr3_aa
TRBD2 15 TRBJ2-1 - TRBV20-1 TGCAGTGCTAGGGACCCTAGCGGGGGTTACAATGAGCAGTTCTTC CSARDPSGGYNEQFF
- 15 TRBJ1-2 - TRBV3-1 TGTGCCAGCAGCCACATCGACGGTTCTAACTATGGCTACACCTTC CASSHIDGSNYGYTF
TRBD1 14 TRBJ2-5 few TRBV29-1 TGCAGCGTTGAAAAACGGGACAGGGCAGGGGAGCAGTACTTC CSVEKRDRAGEQYF
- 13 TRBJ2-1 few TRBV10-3 TGTGCCATCAGTGAGGACAGCTTGAATGAGCAGTTCTTT CAISEDSLNEQFF
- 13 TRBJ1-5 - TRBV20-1 TGCAGTGCTAGACCTGGACAGTATCAACCCCAGCATTTT CSARPGQYQPQHF
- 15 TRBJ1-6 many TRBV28 TGTGCCAGCAGTTTACGTTGGGGGGGGAATTCACCCCTCCACTTT CASSLRWGGNSPLHF
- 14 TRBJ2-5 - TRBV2 TGTGCCATCTCTCGGGGCGGGATCCAAGAGACCCAGTACTTC CAISRGGIQETQYF
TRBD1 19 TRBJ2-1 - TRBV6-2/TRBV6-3 TGTGCCAGCAGTTCCCGCCTGGACAGGGGCGGCCTATCGAGCAATGAGCAGTTCTTC CASSSRLDRGGLSSNEQFF
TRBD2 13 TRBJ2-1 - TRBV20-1 TGCAGTCCGGCTAGCGGAACCTACAATGAGCAGTTCTTC CSPASGTYNEQFF
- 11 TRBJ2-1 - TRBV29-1 TGCAGCGGGGGGCCCGCCAATGAGCAGTTCTTC CSGGPANEQFF
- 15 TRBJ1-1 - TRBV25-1 TGTGCCAGCAGTGAATTAGGGAATATGAACACTGAAGCTTTCTTT CASSELGNMNTEAFF
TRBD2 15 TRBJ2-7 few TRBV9 TGTGCCAGCAGCGTTGGCACTAGCGGGTCCTACGAGCAGTACTTC CASSVGTSGSYEQYF
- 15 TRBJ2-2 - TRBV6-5 TGTGCCAGCAGCTCGGCGGGCCCCGAGACCGGGGAGCTGTTTTTT CASSSAGPETGELFF
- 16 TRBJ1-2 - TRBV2 TGTGCCAGCAGTGAATTTGGGACCTCAAATACCTATGGCTACACCTTC CASSEFGTSNTYGYTF
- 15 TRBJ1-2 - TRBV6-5 TGTGCCAGCAGTTACGCGGGCGGGGGTCTAGGGGGCTACACCTTC CASSYAGGGLGGYTF
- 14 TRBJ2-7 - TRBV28 TGTGCCAGCAGAGCTCCTGGGCAGCCTTACGAGCAGTACTTC CASRAPGQPYEQYF
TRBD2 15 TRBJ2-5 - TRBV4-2 TGTGCCAGCAGCCAACGAGCGGGGGACTACAATGAGCAGTACTTC CASSQRAGDYNEQYF
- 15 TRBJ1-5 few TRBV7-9 TGTGCCAGCAGCTTAAATCGGGGGCAGGGTCAGCCCCAGCATTTT CASSLNRGQGQPQHF
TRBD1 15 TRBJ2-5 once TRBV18 TGTGCCAGCTCACCGATGGGGACAGCCCAAGAGACCCAGTACTTC CASSPMGTAQETQYF
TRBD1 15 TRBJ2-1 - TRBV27 TGTGCCAGCGGAAGTTCAGGGGGCTCCTACAATGAGCAGTTCTTC CASGSSGGSYNEQFF
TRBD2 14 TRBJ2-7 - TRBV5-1 TGCGCCAGCACCCCGGGACTAGCGGGGCGGGAGCAGTACTTC CASTPGLAGREQYF
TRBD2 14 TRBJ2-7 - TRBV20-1 TGCAGTGCTAGAGTGATAGCGGGACTGCTCGAGCAGTACTTC CSARVIAGLLEQYF
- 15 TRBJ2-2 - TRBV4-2 TGTGCCAGCAGCCCACGGGGGACGAACACCGGGGAGCTGTTTTTT CASSPRGTNTGELFF
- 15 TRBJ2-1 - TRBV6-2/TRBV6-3 TGTGCCACTAAGTCGGGGCACAGGCTCTACAATGAGCAGTTCTTC CATKSGHRLYNEQFF
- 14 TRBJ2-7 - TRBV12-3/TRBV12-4 TGTGCCAGCAGTTCAGGGACCCGGAACTACGAGCAGTACTTC CASSSGTRNYEQYF
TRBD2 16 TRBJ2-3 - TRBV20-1 TGCAGTGCTCCGCGACTAGCGGGGGGGAACACAGATACGCAGTATTTT CSAPRLAGGNTDTQYF
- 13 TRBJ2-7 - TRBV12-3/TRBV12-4 TGTGCCAGTCACAGGGATTACTCCTACGAGCAGTACTTC CASHRDYSYEQYF
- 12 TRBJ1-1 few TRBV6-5 TGTGCCAGCAGTACACAGAGCACTGAAGCTTTCTTT CASSTQSTEAFF